This T cell receptor (beta chain) appears in the sequencing data of a study of cytomegalovirus exposure and HLA in healthy donors. Germline V gene sequence: CDR1 SGHNT, CDR2 YYREEE (reference sequence). This CDR3 comprises 15 residues. Germline trimming cut 4 bases from V and 7 bases from J; bases unmatched to any gene: 10. Libraries were prepared by immunoSEQ multiplex PCR; TCRdb keeps only in-frame clonotypes and omits some of them. The data hold 120,000 or so clones, with about 83% observed a single time. J is TRBJ1-1 and V is TRBV5-4; 10 bases are a match to TRBD1. Specimen: PBMCs. This TCR was sampled from a woman aged 25 to 39 in good health and CMV-seronegative. The CDR3 sequence: CASSASPGTGDEAFF. CDR3 nucleotides: TGTGCCAGCAGCGCCAGTCCCGGGACAGGGGATGAAGCTTTCTTT.